The 10 T cell receptor beta chains below were found in one sample sequenced in a study of cytomegalovirus exposure and HLA in healthy donors. Primers for the PCR totalled 60 Vbeta and 13 Jbeta. Repertoires were generated with immunoSEQ multiplex PCR, while TCRdb's copy carries only in-frame clones and drops some. This sample carries about 140,000 clones, 60% to 85% of them seen once, and the ten largest clones take more than 6.5%. Sequenced input: PBMCs. These receptors originate from a man aged 30 to 45 in good health and CMV-seronegative.

The CDR3 protein is CASSQLPGQGAETQYF. The CDR3 region has the DNA TGCGCCAGCAGCCAATTGCCGGGACAGGGGGCGGAGACCCAGTACTTC. The chain joins TRBV4-1 to TRBJ2-5; 12 bases align to TRBD1. The CDR3 contains 16 residues. Germline V gene lookup returns CDR1 MGHRA and CDR2 YSYEKL. With V trimmed by 2 bases and J by 5 bases, 6 bases remained unmatched.

V usage is TRBV6-1 and J usage is TRBJ2-5; 10 bases align to TRBD2. This CDR3 has 15 amino acids. The junction had 5 bases not matched to a gene; V was cut back by 6 bases and J by 1 base. Germline V CDR1 and CDR2: MNHNS, SASEGT. DNA for the CDR3: TGTGCCAGCAGGATAGCGGGGGGTCCCCAAGAGACCCAGTACTTC. Translation gives CASRIAGGPQETQYF.

Regarding this clone: Its ends do not fully match the called genes, so a read error is possible. This chain joins TRBV19 and TRBJ2-6; tentative D call: TRBD1 (5 bases). This CDR3 is 15 amino acids long. Germline CDR1 is LNHDA and CDR2 is SQIVND (reference sequence). CDR3 coding DNA: TGTGCCAGTAGTTACCTGCTCTCTGGGGCCAACGGCCTGACTTTC. Its translation: CASSYLLSGANGLTF.

This clone was counted once. The J gene is TRBJ2-7, the V gene TRBV6-5; D is possibly TRBD1 (5 bases). V was shortened by 2 bases and J by 2 bases, with 10 bases between the two germline ends. The CDR3 runs to 14 residues. CDR1 is MNHEY and CDR2 is SVGAGI in the germline V gene. In nucleotides, the CDR3 is TGTGCCAGCAGTTACGCCCAGGGCGCCTACGAGCAGTACTTC. Translation: CASSYAQGAYEQYF.

The V call is TRBV28, the J call TRBJ2-3; no definite D call. CDR1 is MDHEN and CDR2 is SYDVKM in the germline V gene. The CDR3 is 14 amino acids. Trimming cost V 6 bases and J 0 bases, with 10 bases left between them. The CDR3 nucleotides read TGTGCCAGCAGAATGGTTAGCAGCACAGATACGCAGTATTTT. Amino acids: CASRMVSSTDTQYF.

This chain connects TRBV2 to TRBJ2-7, with 8 bases matching TRBD1. The CDR3 contains 14 residues. Germline trimming cut 5 bases from V and 2 bases from J; bases unmatched to any gene: 5. Germline V gene sequence: CDR1 SNHLY, CDR2 FYNNEI. The CDR3 DNA follows: TGTGCCAGCAGTATCCGGGACAGGCCCTACGAGCAGTACTTC. Translating it yields CASSIRDRPYEQYF. Looking up the rest from reference TRBV2 and TRBJ2-7 gives the full variable domain: EPEVTQTPSHQVTQMGQEVILRCVPISNHLYFYWYRQILGQKVEFLVSFYNNEISEKSEIFDDQFSVERPDGSNFTLKIRSTKLEDSAMYFCASSIRDRPYEQYFGPGTRLTVT.

The chain uses TRBV6-5 and TRBJ2-1; 9 nucleotides match TRBD1. J lost 6 bases, V lost 6 bases, and 9 bases had no gene match. Germline values: CDR1 MNHEY, CDR2 SVGAGI. The CDR3 is made up of 15 amino acids. The CDR3 reads CASRTGTGRTNEQFF. The CDR3 coding sequence is TGTGCCAGCAGGACCGGGACAGGGAGAACCAATGAGCAGTTCTTC.

As concerns this clone: At one of its ends the junction is not consistent with the germline gene, which may arise from a read error. The V call is TRBV6-1, the J call TRBJ2-4, with D perhaps TRBD2 (5 bases). This CDR3 spans 13 amino acids. From germline, CDR1 is MNHNS and CDR2 SASEGT. CDR3 bases: TGTGCCAGCAGTGAAGTGGGAGTAAACAGTCAGTACTTC. This codes for CASSEVGVNSQYF.

The chain links TRBV5-1 to TRBJ1-6; 8 bases agree with TRBD1. The V gene's germline CDR1 is SGHRS and CDR2 YFSETQ. V was clipped by 0 bases and J by 7 bases; unmatched bases: 3. The CDR3 extends over 15 amino acids. CDR3 amino acids: CASSLGAGGNSPLHF. The CDR3 nucleotides are TGCGCCAGCAGCTTGGGGGCAGGGGGCAATTCACCCCTCCACTTT.

The table lists this clone with a few counts. V and J are TRBV30 and TRBJ1-4; D ambiguous. Trimming took 2 bases from V and 8 from J, leaving 15 bases between them. Germline V lookup: CDR1 GTSNPN, CDR2 SVGIG (reference sequence). This CDR3 contains 14 residues. CDR3 in amino acids: CAWSSGGVGEKLFF. DNA for the CDR3: TGTGCCTGGAGTAGCGGCGGGGTCGGGGAAAAACTGTTTTTT.